The 27 T cell receptor beta chains given below trace back to one sample, sequenced in a study of shared clonotypes between healthy human individuals. Using immunoSEQ multiplex PCR, the repertoire was profiled, and TCRdb retains in-frame clones only, with some absent. The sample lists around 2,000,000 clones, about 95% occurring once. The naive CD8 subset, CD45RO-negative cells positively selected for CCR7, excluded terminally differentiated effector memory CD45RA+ cells. The sample comprised naive CD8+ T cells sorted from blood. The receptors shown here come from a man in his late teens or twenties in good health.

The chain links TRBV6-5 to TRBJ2-3; D is uncertain. CDR1 is MNHEY, CDR2 SVGAGI, per germline. V shed 4 bases and J shed 2 bases, with 10 bases lying between them. The CDR3 is 14 residues long. The CDR3 sequence: CASSLGFHTDTQYF. CDR3 coding DNA: TGTGCCAGCAGTTTGGGATTTCACACAGATACGCAGTATTTT.

The chain recombines TRBV13 with TRBJ1-4; D might be TRBD1 (6 bases). CDR1 PRHDT and CDR2 FYEKMQ come from the germline V gene (reference sequence). The CDR3 runs 14 residues. The germline V and J ends were trimmed by 4 bases and 8 bases, with 14 bases remaining between them. This CDR3 reads CASSSQGLQEKLFF. The CDR3 coding sequence is TGTGCCAGCAGCTCACAGGGTTTACAAGAAAAACTGTTTTTT.

V usage is TRBV6-5 and J usage is TRBJ2-2; 8 positions match TRBD2. Germline CDR1 and CDR2: MNHEY and SVGAGI. V was clipped by 9 bases and J by 7 bases; unmatched bases: 10. The CDR3 consists of 14 residues. DNA of the CDR3: TGTGCCAGTGGCCCGACTAGCGAGGGCGGGGAGCTGTTTTTT. As protein: CASGPTSEGGELFF.

V usage is TRBV6-6 and J usage is TRBJ1-1, with D possibly TRBD1 on 6 matching bases. V was trimmed by 0 bases and J by 5 bases, leaving 13 bases between them. Germline assignment: CDR1 MNHNY and CDR2 SVGAGI (reference sequence). The CDR3 is 15 residues long. The CDR3 region is CASSYSEQGDTEAFF. CDR3 DNA sequence: TGTGCCAGCAGTTACTCTGAACAGGGAGATACTGAAGCTTTCTTT.

This clone was recorded once. The genes are TRBV5-1 and TRBJ2-2; 10 bases are a match to TRBD1. The ends lost 3 bases at V and 6 bases at J; junction bases unmatched: 11. The germline gives CDR1 SGHRS, CDR2 YFSETQ. The CDR3 spans 17 residues. The CDR3 loop is CASSSPKTGGLAGELFF. CDR3 nucleotide sequence: TGCGCCAGCAGCTCACCCAAGACAGGGGGCCTCGCCGGGGAGCTGTTTTTT.

The CDR3 bases are TGTGCCAGCAGCTTCACAGCCAGCTCCTACAATGAGCAGTTCTTC. It is translated as CASSFTASSYNEQFF. This rearrangement joins TRBV5-4 to TRBJ2-1; D is uncertain. The V end lost 2 bases, the J end lost 0 bases, and 9 bases lay between the germline ends. The CDR3 is 15 amino acids. Germline lookup yields CDR1 SGHNT and CDR2 YYREEE (reference sequence).

This chain connects TRBV11-3 to TRBJ2-7; 7 bases align to TRBD2. Germline V gene lookup returns CDR1 SGHNT and CDR2 YENEEA. Trimming cost V 6 bases and J 5 bases; bases outside gene matches: 13. CDR3 length: 15 residues. CDR3 region: CASRAPGTTENEQYF. CDR3 bases: TGTGCCAGCAGAGCTCCGGGGACTACTGAGAACGAGCAGTACTTC.

The V gene is TRBV10-1, the J gene TRBJ2-7; a possible D gene is TRBD2 (6 bases). The ends were cut back, 3 bases at V and 5 bases at J, with 20 bases in the middle. The CDR3 consists of 16 residues. CDR1 is WNHNN, CDR2 SYGVQD, per germline (reference sequence). The CDR3 here is CASSERFGGYGDEQYF. The CDR3 DNA follows: TGCGCCAGCAGTGAACGATTTGGGGGGTACGGTGACGAGCAGTACTTC.

A remark on this clone: The identical CDR3 is also encoded by other nucleotide sequences in the sample. The chain uses TRBV28 and TRBJ1-4; no definite D call. V dropped 2 bases and J dropped 0 bases, with 7 bases sitting between them. CDR1 and CDR2 (germline): MDHEN, SYDVKM. The length of the CDR3 is 15 residues. The chain's CDR3 is CASSLALATNEKLFF. CDR3 bases: TGTGCCAGCAGTTTAGCATTGGCAACTAATGAAAAACTGTTTTTT. The full variable domain, with the rest looked up from reference TRBV28 and TRBJ1-4, is DVKVTQSSRYLVKRTGEKVFLECVQDMDHENMFWYRQDPGLGLRLIYFSYDVKMKEKGDIPEGYSVSREKKERFSLILESASTNQTSMYLCASSLALATNEKLFFGSGTQLSVL.

This rearrangement joins TRBV6-6 to TRBJ2-3; D is uncertain. The CDR3 totals 12 residues. The V end lost 7 bases, the J end lost 2 bases, and 7 bases lay between the germline ends. Germline V CDR1 and CDR2: MNHNY, SVGAGI (reference sequence). In DNA form, the CDR3 reads TGTGCCAGCATCGACCACACAGATACGCAGTATTTT. Translated: CASIDHTDTQYF.

The chain is built from TRBV4-1 and TRBJ1-2; D might be TRBD1 (6 bases). V lost 3 bases to trimming and J lost 8 bases, with 16 bases between them. There are 14 residues in the CDR3. CDR1 is MGHRA and CDR2 is YSYEKL in the germline V gene. DNA of the CDR3: TGCGCCAGCAGCCAGCAAGGGACACGGATCGGCTACACCTTC. It specifies CASSQQGTRIGYTF.

This clone is a singleton in its sample. The chain has TRBV5-3 and TRBJ1-4; 7 bases align to TRBD1. TRBV5-3 has ORF status, its function being uncertain. The V segment lost 4 bases and the J segment 6 bases; nucleotides outside the gene matches: 6. This CDR3 is 14 amino acids long. This chain's CDR3 is CARSPDRFYEKLFF. CDR3 bases: TGTGCCAGAAGCCCGGACAGGTTTTATGAAAAACTGTTTTTT.

The chain employs TRBV4-1 and TRBJ1-1, with D possibly being TRBD1 (6 bases). Germline V gene data show CDR1 as MGHRA and CDR2 as YSYEKL. The CDR3 runs to 15 residues. Trimming removed 4 bases from V and 3 bases from J, with 15 bases in between. CDR3 nucleotide sequence: TGCGCCAGCAGCCCCAGGGGAGGGAGGGACACTGAAGCTTTCTTT. This translates into CASSPRGGRDTEAFF.

The chain links TRBV10-3 to TRBJ2-7, with TRBD2 as a possible D gene (6 bases). The germline V gene encodes CDR1 ENHRY and CDR2 SYGVKD. Trimming removed 3 bases at V and 3 bases at J, with 12 bases between. The CDR3 covers 14 residues. The CDR3 here is CAISDGGSGYEQYF. The DNA for the CDR3 is TGTGCCATCAGTGACGGGGGTAGCGGCTACGAGCAGTACTTC.

Only one count was recorded for this clone. The CDR3: CASSFTANYGYTF. CDR3 nucleotides: TGTGCCAGCAGCTTCACGGCGAACTATGGCTACACCTTC. V and J are TRBV14 and TRBJ1-2; no definite D call. The V end lost 5 bases, the J end lost 2 bases, and 9 bases lay between the germline ends. CDR3 length: 13 residues. Germline V gene data show CDR1 as SGHDN and CDR2 as FVKESK.

The chain recombines TRBV5-6 with TRBJ2-7, with 7 bases lining up with TRBD1. The CDR3 length is 13 residues. V shed 5 bases and J 5 bases; nucleotides not matched to a gene: 7. Germline V CDR1 and CDR2: SGHDT, YYEEEE. CDR3 DNA: TGTGCCAGCAGTTTAGGGGGCTACCACGAGCAGTACTTC. It encodes CASSLGGYHEQYF.

This chain links TRBV10-3 with TRBJ2-3, with 8 bases matching TRBD1. V dropped 4 bases and J dropped 3; count of bases not matched to a gene: 6. Germline CDR1 reads ENHRY; CDR2 reads SYGVKD. This CDR3 region has 15 residues. The CDR3 protein is CAISAAQGATDTQYF. The CDR3 DNA follows: TGTGCCATCAGTGCGGCCCAGGGGGCAACAGATACGCAGTATTTT.

The J gene is TRBJ2-3, the V gene TRBV27; D possibly corresponds to TRBD1 (5 bases). The ends were cut back, 5 bases at V and 1 base at J, with 16 bases in the middle. The CDR3 covers 16 residues. The germline V gene has CDR1 MNHEY and CDR2 SMNVEV (reference sequence). CDR3 in DNA: TGTGCCAGCAGTCCTATAGGGGTGGCTGGCACAGATACGCAGTATTTT. Protein product: CASSPIGVAGTDTQYF.

The chain is built from TRBV19 and TRBJ1-2, with a tentative D call TRBD1 (5 bases). CDR1 is LNHDA, CDR2 SQIVND, per germline (reference sequence). V lost 5 bases to trimming and J lost 2 bases, with 12 bases between them. The CDR3 consists of 14 residues. CDR3: CASSPGPLNYGYTF. The CDR3 region has the DNA TGTGCCAGTAGTCCGGGGCCCTTAAACTATGGCTACACCTTC.

The J gene is TRBJ1-5, the V gene TRBV28; D gene unclear. Germline CDR1 reads MDHEN; CDR2 reads SYDVKM. This CDR3 comprises 16 residues. V was clipped by 2 bases and J by 5 bases, with 16 bases between them. The CDR3 sequence is CASSLLTPLPDQPQHF. Written as DNA, the CDR3 is TGTGCCAGCAGTTTACTGACTCCCCTCCCTGATCAGCCCCAGCATTTT.

The chain carries TRBV29-1 and TRBJ2-3, with D maybe TRBD1 (5 bases). V was cut by 5 bases and J by 2 bases, with 17 bases left in between. Looked up from germline, CDR1 is SQVTM and CDR2 is ANQGSEA. The CDR3 is made up of 15 amino acids. In DNA form, the CDR3 reads TGCAGCGTTTTGACAGACCCCGTTACCACAGATACGCAGTATTTT. Translated: CSVLTDPVTTDTQYF.

The genes are TRBV5-1 and TRBJ2-5; D unclear. CDR1 is SGHRS and CDR2 is YFSETQ in the germline V gene. Trimming pared 0 bases from V and 2 bases from J, leaving 8 bases between. The CDR3 has 14 residues. Here the CDR3 reads CASSLAHLQETQYF. CDR3 coding DNA: TGCGCCAGCAGCTTGGCCCACCTTCAAGAGACCCAGTACTTC.

The rearrangement joins TRBV9 to TRBJ1-2, with D possibly matching TRBD1 (5 bases). Trimming removed 0 bases at V and 7 bases at J, with 22 bases between. This CDR3 is 17 amino acids long. From germline, CDR1 is SGDLS and CDR2 YYNGEE. In nucleotides, the CDR3 is TGTGCCAGCAGCGTAGAGGCTATCGGGGCTCTAGTGCGTGGCTACACCTTC. Its translation: CASSVEAIGALVRGYTF.

The gene calls are TRBV27 and TRBJ1-5; no reliable D call. The V gene's germline CDR1 is MNHEY and CDR2 SMNVEV (reference sequence). V lost 7 bases to trimming and J lost 1 base, with 11 bases between them. CDR3 length: 14 amino acids. CDR3 nucleotide sequence: TGTGCCAGCAAGGTGGCTGGAAGCAATCAGCCCCAGCATTTT. This codes for CASKVAGSNQPQHF.

Notes on this clone: Within the sample, other DNA sequences also encode this same CDR3. V usage is TRBV6-5 and J usage is TRBJ2-7; 12 bases are shared with TRBD2. This CDR3 comprises 15 residues. CDR1 MNHEY and CDR2 SVGAGI come from the germline V gene. V was clipped by 0 bases and J by 4 bases; unmatched bases: 1. DNA for the CDR3: TGTGCCAGCAGTTACTCGACTAGCGGGAGTTACGAGCAGTACTTC. This sequence encodes CASSYSTSGSYEQYF.

A remark on this clone: Other nucleotide sequences in the sample specify the same CDR3. This rearrangement joins TRBV30 to TRBJ1-3; D uncertain. V lost 0 bases to trimming and J lost 0 bases, with 6 bases between them. Germline loops: CDR1 GTSNPN, CDR2 SVGIG (reference sequence). The CDR3 has 14 amino acids. The CDR3 protein is CAWSVGGSGNTIYF. The CDR3 bases are TGTGCCTGGAGTGTCGGCGGCTCTGGAAACACCATATATTTT.

This clone appeared a single time. The CDR3, as DNA: TGCAGCGTCGATACTAGCGGCGCACTCACAGATACGCAGTATTTT. Translation gives CSVDTSGALTDTQYF. V gene TRBV29-1 combines with J gene TRBJ2-3, with 8 positions matching TRBD2. The CDR3 is 15 amino acids. V lost 6 bases to trimming and J lost 2 bases; unmatched junction nucleotides: 10. Germline assignment: CDR1 SQVTM and CDR2 ANQGSEA.